The 18 T cell receptor delta chains listed next were all sequenced from one sample in a study of gamma-delta T cells after stem cell transplantation. With CATT, TCRdb re-called clones from the RT-PCR reads. The sample includes around 16,000 delta-chain clones, approximately 8.5% of them seen just once. Input material: gamma-delta T cells. Receptor source: a human donor. It is not recorded whose cells these are; they may come from a transplant donor.

This clone was counted ten times or more. A read error likely explains why the TCRdb protein, taken from a much larger clone, differs from this DNA's translation at residue 9; the protein shown is translated from the DNA. Other nucleotide sequences from this sample produce the same CDR3. The V call is TRDV1, the J call TRDJ1, with TRDD3 identical over 12 bases. CDR1 and CDR2 from the germline V gene are TSWWSYY and QGS. Germline trimming cut 0 bases from V and 5 bases from J; bases unmatched to any gene: 13. The CDR3 extends over 19 amino acids. The CDR3 DNA reads TGTGCTCTTGGGGAACTAGAGCCCCTCGACTGGGGGATACAGGATAAACTCATCTTT. Protein sequence: CALGELEPLDWGIQDKLIF.

Concerning this clone: A read error is likely here: a far larger clone is one base away. Additional DNA sequences in this sample encode the identical CDR3. V usage is TRDV2 and J usage is TRDJ1, with D possibly matching TRDD3 (6 bases). This CDR3 has 17 residues. V was shortened by 3 bases and J by 0 bases, with 19 bases between the two germline ends. CDR1 and CDR2 from the germline V gene are GEAIGNYY and EKD. The CDR3 loop reads CACDALTEGYHTDKLIF. The CDR3 DNA reads TGTGCCTGTGACGCCCTTACAGAGGGATATCACACCGATAAACTCATCTTT.

This clone was found a few times. This likely came from a read error, as a far larger clone is one base away. The identical CDR3 is also encoded by other nucleotide sequences in the sample. This chain uses TRDV2 with TRDJ1; 7 nucleotides align to TRDD3. This CDR3 has 15 residues. The germline V gene encodes CDR1 GEAIGNYY and CDR2 EKD. CDR3 protein: CACDRLTGVTDKLIF. CDR3 coding DNA: TGTGCCTGTGACAGACTCACTGGGGTTACCGACAAACTCATCTTT.

This clone was observed a handful of times. For this DNA, TCRdb reports the protein of a much larger clone, which diverges at residue 10, most likely from a read error; the protein presented here is translated directly from the DNA. This chain uses TRDV2 with TRDJ3; 9 bases are shared with TRDD3. V lost 1 base, J lost 2 bases, and 11 bases stayed unmatched. CDR3 size: 20 residues. Germline CDR1 GEAIGNYY, CDR2 EKD. The CDR3 region has the DNA TGTGCCTGTGACACGATCAGGGGGATACCTGATACCTGGGACACCCGACAGATGTTTTTC. Residues: CACDTIRGIPDTWDTRQMFF.

The chain employs TRDV2 and TRDJ1, with a tentative D call TRDD2 (6 bases). The V and J ends lost 3 bases and 0 bases respectively, with 22 bases between them. The germline V gene has CDR1 GEAIGNYY and CDR2 EKD. This CDR3 region has 18 residues. The CDR3: CACDPLPGPFNYTDKLIF. The CDR3 DNA reads TGTGCCTGTGACCCTCTTCCTGGGCCCTTCAATTACACCGATAAACTCATCTTT.

This clone has only a few counts. This DNA's translation differs at residue 4 from TCRdb's protein, which comes from a much larger clone; a read error is likely, and the protein shown is translated from the DNA. The J gene is TRDJ1, the V gene TRDV2; D is possibly TRDD3 (6 bases). The CDR3 contains 15 residues. V was cut by 5 bases and J by 3 bases, with 18 bases left in between. The germline V gene has CDR1 GEAIGNYY and CDR2 EKD. The CDR3 nucleotides are TGTGCCTGTGTCACGTTACTGGGTGGGTCCGATAAACTCATCTTT. It translates to CACVTLLGGSDKLIF.

This clone was picked up a small number of times. The protein held in TCRdb is that of a much larger clone and does not match this DNA's translation at residue 15, likely because of a read error; the protein shown is translated from the DNA. V is TRDV2 and J is TRDJ1; 11 positions agree with TRDD3. The germline gives CDR1 GEAIGNYY, CDR2 EKD. The CDR3 sequence is 17 residues long. The CDR3 here is CACDSLMGDTVTDKRIF. The CDR3 DNA reads TGTGCCTGTGACTCTCTCATGGGGGATACGGTCACCGATAAACGCATCTTT.

The chain links TRDV2 to TRDJ1; weak D call: TRDD3 (6 bases). The CDR3 totals 21 residues. Trimming left V 0 bases short and J 0 bases short, with 28 bases between. Germline loops: CDR1 GEAIGNYY, CDR2 EKD. CDR3: CACDTLDWAGHSATDTDKLIF. Here the CDR3 DNA reads TGTGCCTGTGACACCCTGGACTGGGCCGGGCACAGCGCTACCGACACCGATAAACTCATCTTT.

This chain connects TRDV3 to TRDJ1; possibly TRDD2 or TRDD3 for D (6 bases each). The V gene lost 5 bases and the J gene lost 4 bases, with 29 bases spanning the gap. CDR1 and CDR2 from the germline V gene are TVYSNPD and GDNSRS (reference sequence). CDR3 length: 17 residues. The CDR3 spells CALSSYDLGTWSDKLIF. The CDR3 DNA reads as TGTGCCCTCTCCTCCTACGACCTGGGGACGTGGAGCGATAAACTCATCTTT.

This clone was counted between two and nine times. An end of the junction differs from the germline gene, which may be a read error. This sample includes further DNA sequences coding for the same CDR3. The rearrangement uses TRDV2 and TRDJ1, with D perhaps given as TRDD2 or TRDD3 (5 bases each). CDR1 and CDR2 from the germline V gene are GEAIGNYY and EKD. There are 20 residues in the CDR3. The CDR3, as DNA: TGTGCCTGTGACACTCTCCCTTCTAGGGCTGTGTTCTCTTACAGCGATACACTCATCTTT. Translation gives CACDTLPSRAVFSYSDTLIF.

This clone was counted only a few times. TCRdb's protein for this DNA is that of a much larger clone and differs from the translation at residues 6 and 7, likely a read error; the protein shown is the DNA translation. The chain couples TRDV2 to TRDJ1; 7 nucleotides agree with TRDD3. Germline V gene lookup returns CDR1 GEAIGNYY and CDR2 EKD. The CDR3 contains 16 residues. Trimming cost V 3 bases and J 1 base; bases outside gene matches: 10. The DNA of the CDR3 is TGTGCCTGTGACGCTCAAATGGGGGACGCCACCGATAAACTCATCTTT. It yields the protein CACDAQMGDATDKLIF.

Many counts were recorded for this clone. A far larger clone is only one base removed, so a read error is likely. Other DNA sequences in the sample encode the same CDR3. V and J are TRDV2 and TRDJ1; TRDD3 matches 13 bases. With V trimmed by 1 base and J by 2 bases, 9 bases remained unmatched. CDR1 is GEAIGNYY, CDR2 EKD, per germline. CDR3 length: 18 amino acids. CDR3 DNA: TGTGCCTGTGACACTCTAAAATTACTGGGGGATACGACCGATAAACTCATCTTT. Residues: CACDTLKLLGDTTDKLIF.

On this clone itself: This may stem from a read error, because a much larger clone lies one nucleotide away. The same CDR3 also results from other DNA sequences found in this sample. The CDR3 DNA reads TGTGCCTGTGACACAGCCCCGACTGGAGGCGTGATATACACCGATAAACTCATCTTT. It specifies CACDTAPTGGVIYTDKLIF. The rearrangement joins TRDV2 to TRDJ1; D is perhaps TRDD3 (5 bases). V was cut by 1 base and J by 0 bases, with 23 bases left in between. Germline V gene lookup returns CDR1 GEAIGNYY and CDR2 EKD. CDR3 length: 19 residues.

This clone was detected ten times or more. The TCRdb record carries a much larger clone's protein, which differs from this DNA's translation at residue 5; a read error is the likely cause, and the protein listed here is the DNA translation. The chain employs TRDV2 and TRDJ1, with 13 nucleotides matching TRDD3. The CDR3 is 18 amino acids. Trimming removed 3 bases from V and 2 bases from J; junction bases left unmatched: 11. Germline V gene lookup returns CDR1 GEAIGNYY and CDR2 EKD. The CDR3 nucleotides read TGTGCCTGTGACCCCCTAAAATTACTGGGGGATACGACCGATAAACTCATCTTT. This sequence encodes CACDPLKLLGDTTDKLIF.

A note on this clone: The TCRdb record carries a much larger clone's protein, which differs from this DNA's translation at residue 12; a read error is the likely cause, and the protein listed here is the DNA translation. The gene calls are TRDV2 and TRDJ1; 11 positions match TRDD3. V trimming: 3 bases; J trimming: 0 bases; junction bases outside the gene matches: 17. Germline V gene sequence: CDR1 GEAIGNYY, CDR2 EKD. The CDR3 runs 20 residues. The CDR3: CACDPVLGDTGPKYTDKLIF. CDR3 nucleotides: TGTGCCTGTGACCCGGTTTTGGGGGATACGGGGCCTAAGTACACCGATAAACTCATCTTT.

This clone was recorded a few times. The translation of this DNA and the TCRdb protein of a much larger clone differ at residues 5 and 6, probably owing to a read error; the protein shown here is translated from the DNA. V is TRDV2 and J is TRDJ1, with TRDD3 matching over 7 bases. CDR3 length: 17 residues. The trim removed 2 bases at V and 0 bases at J, leaving 11 bases unmatched. Germline V gives CDR1 GEAIGNYY, CDR2 EKD. CDR3 loop: CACDIRGDALYTDKLIF. As DNA, the CDR3 is TGTGCCTGTGACATACGGGGGGATGCGCTGTACACCGATAAACTCATCTTT.

For this clone: Translating this DNA gives a protein that differs at residues 9 and 11 from the TCRdb one, which belongs to a much larger clone; a read error is likely, and the protein shown is this translation. The gene calls are TRDV2 and TRDJ1; 8 bases are a match to TRDD3. The V segment lost 3 bases and the J segment 7 bases; nucleotides outside the gene matches: 12. Germline CDR1 is GEAIGNYY and CDR2 is EKD. CDR3 length equals 15 residues. CDR3: CACDPILGEALKLIF. The CDR3 DNA reads as TGTGCCTGTGACCCTATCCTGGGGGAGGCCCTTAAACTCATCTTT.

This clone turned up a few times. Given a far larger clone just one base away, this is likely a sequencing read error. This sample also contains other DNA sequences that code for the same CDR3. V usage is TRDV2 and J usage is TRDJ3, with 8 positions matching TRDD3. CDR3 length: 20 amino acids. CDR1 GEAIGNYY and CDR2 EKD come from the germline V gene. The J segment lost 0 bases and the V segment lost 3 bases, leaving 12 bases of the junction unmatched. The DNA for the CDR3 is TGTGCCTGTGACGCGACTGGGGGGTTTAGGAGCTCCTGGGACACCCGACAGATGTTTTTC. Translated, it gives CACDATGGFRSSWDTRQMFF.